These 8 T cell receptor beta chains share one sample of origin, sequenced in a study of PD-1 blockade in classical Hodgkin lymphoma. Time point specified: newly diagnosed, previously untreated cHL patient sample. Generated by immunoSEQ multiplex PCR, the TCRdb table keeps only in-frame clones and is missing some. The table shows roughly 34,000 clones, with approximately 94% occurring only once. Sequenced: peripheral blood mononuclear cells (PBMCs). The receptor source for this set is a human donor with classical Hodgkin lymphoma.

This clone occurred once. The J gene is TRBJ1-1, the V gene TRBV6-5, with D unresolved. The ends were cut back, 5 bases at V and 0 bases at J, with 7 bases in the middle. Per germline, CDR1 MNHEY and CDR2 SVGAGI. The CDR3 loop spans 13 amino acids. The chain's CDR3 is CASSRILNTEAFF. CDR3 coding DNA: TGTGCCAGCAGTCGAATTTTGAACACTGAAGCTTTCTTT.

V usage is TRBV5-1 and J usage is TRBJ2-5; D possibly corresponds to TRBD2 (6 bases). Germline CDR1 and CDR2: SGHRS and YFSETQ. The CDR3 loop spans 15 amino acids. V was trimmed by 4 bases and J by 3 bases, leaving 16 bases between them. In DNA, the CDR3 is TGCGCCAGCAGCAGGAGGGCCTCCAGGGAAGAGACCCAGTACTTC. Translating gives CASSRRASREETQYF.

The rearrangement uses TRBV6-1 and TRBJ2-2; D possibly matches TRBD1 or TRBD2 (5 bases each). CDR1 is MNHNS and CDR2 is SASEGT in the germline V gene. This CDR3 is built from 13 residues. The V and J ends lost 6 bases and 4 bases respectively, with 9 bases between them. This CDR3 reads CASRRGPTGELFF. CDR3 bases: TGTGCCAGCAGGAGGGGCCCCACCGGGGAGCTGTTTTTT.

The CDR3 region is CASSTASRNSYEQYF. The CDR3 DNA follows: TGTGCCAGCAGTACCGCCAGCCGAAACTCCTACGAGCAGTACTTC. The J gene is TRBJ2-7, the V gene TRBV6-6; D is uncertain. Looked up from germline, CDR1 is MNHNY and CDR2 is SVGAGI (reference sequence). Trimming pared 5 bases from V and 0 bases from J, leaving 14 bases between. The CDR3 is 15 amino acids.

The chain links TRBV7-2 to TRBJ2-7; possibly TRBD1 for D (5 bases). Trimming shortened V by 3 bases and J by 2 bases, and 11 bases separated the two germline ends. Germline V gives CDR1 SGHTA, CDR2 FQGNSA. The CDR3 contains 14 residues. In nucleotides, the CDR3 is TGTGCCAGCAGCTTCACGGGCAGGGCCTACGAGCAGTACTTC. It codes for CASSFTGRAYEQYF. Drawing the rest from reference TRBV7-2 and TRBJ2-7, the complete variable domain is GAGVSQSPSNKVTEKGKDVELRCDPISGHTALYWYRQSLGQGLEFLIYFQGNSAPDKSGLPSDRFSAERTGGSVSTLTIQRTQQEDSAVYLCASSFTGRAYEQYFGPGTRLTVT.

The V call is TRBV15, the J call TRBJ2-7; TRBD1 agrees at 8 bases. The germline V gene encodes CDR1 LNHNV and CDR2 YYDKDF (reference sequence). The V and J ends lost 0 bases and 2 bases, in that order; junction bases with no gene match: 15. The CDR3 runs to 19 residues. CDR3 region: CATSRDLATGVRGPYEQYF. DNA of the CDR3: TGTGCCACCAGCAGAGATCTTGCGACAGGGGTCAGGGGGCCCTACGAGCAGTACTTC.

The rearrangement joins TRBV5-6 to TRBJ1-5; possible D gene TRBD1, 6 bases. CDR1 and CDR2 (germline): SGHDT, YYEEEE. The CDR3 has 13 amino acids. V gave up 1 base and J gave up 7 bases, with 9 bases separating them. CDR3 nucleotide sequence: TGTGCCAGCAGCTTGTTTACAGGGCAGCCCCAGCATTTT. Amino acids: CASSLFTGQPQHF.

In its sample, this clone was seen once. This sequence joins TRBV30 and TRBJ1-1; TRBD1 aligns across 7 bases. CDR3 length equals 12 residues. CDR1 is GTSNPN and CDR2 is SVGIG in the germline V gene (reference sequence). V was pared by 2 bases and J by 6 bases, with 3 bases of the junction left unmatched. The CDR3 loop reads CAWSKGGPEAFF. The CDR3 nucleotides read TGTGCCTGGAGTAAAGGGGGCCCTGAAGCTTTCTTT.